This T cell receptor (beta chain) was identified in a study of T cell responses to AZD1222 COVID-19 vaccine. Measured with immunoSEQ multiplex PCR; TCRdb has only the in-frame clones, and not every one. This table has approximately 120,000 clones, 85% to 90% appearing once. The germline gives CDR1 MNHEY, CDR2 SVGEGT. The CDR3 runs 12 residues. The ends were cut back, 4 bases at V and 12 bases at J, with 13 bases in the middle. Sequenced here: peripheral blood, sampled on day 0 of MenACWY control vaccination. J is TRBJ1-5 and V is TRBV6-2 or TRBV6-3, with D uncertain. The sequence was obtained from an adult in good health. CDR3 region: CASSWGDVLQHF. The CDR3 DNA sequence: TGTGCCAGCAGTTGGGGAGATGTCCTCCAGCATTTT.